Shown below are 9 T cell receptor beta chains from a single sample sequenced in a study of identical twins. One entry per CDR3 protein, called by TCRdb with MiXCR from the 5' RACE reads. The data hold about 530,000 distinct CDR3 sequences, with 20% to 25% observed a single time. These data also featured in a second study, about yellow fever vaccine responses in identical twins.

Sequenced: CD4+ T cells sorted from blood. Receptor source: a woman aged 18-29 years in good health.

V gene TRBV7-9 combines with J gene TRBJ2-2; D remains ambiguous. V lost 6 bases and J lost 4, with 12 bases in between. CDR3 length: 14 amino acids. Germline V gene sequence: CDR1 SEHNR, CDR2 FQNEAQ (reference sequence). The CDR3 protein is CASRAQVTTGELFF. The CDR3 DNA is TGTGCCAGCAGGGCCCAGGTGACCACCGGGGAGCTGTTTTTT.

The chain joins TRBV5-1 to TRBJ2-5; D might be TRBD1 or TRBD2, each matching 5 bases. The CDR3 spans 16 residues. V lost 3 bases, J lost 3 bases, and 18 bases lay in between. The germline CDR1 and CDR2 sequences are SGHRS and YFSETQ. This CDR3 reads CASSSSGTQIKETQYF. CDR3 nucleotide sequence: TGCGCCAGCAGCTCTTCCGGGACCCAGATAAAAGAGACCCAGTACTTC.

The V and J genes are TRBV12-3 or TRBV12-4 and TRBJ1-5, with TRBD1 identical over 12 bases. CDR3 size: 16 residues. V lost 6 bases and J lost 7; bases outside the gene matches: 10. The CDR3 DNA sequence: TGTGCCAGCAGCCGCGGGACAGGGGGCGGTGGCCAGCCCCAGCATTTT. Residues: CASSRGTGGGGQPQHF.

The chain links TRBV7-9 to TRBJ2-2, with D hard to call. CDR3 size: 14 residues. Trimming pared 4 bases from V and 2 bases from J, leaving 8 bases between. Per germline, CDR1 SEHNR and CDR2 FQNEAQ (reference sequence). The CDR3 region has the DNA TGTGCCAGCAGCTCTTACCTTAACACCGGGGAGCTGTTTTTT. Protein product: CASSSYLNTGELFF.

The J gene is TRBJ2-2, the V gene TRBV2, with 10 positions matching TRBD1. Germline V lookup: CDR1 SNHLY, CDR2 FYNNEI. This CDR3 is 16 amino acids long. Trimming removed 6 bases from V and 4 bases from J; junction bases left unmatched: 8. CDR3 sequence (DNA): TGTGCCAGCAGGGTAGACAGGGGGCGCAGCACCGGGGAGCTGTTTTTT. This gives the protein CASRVDRGRSTGELFF.

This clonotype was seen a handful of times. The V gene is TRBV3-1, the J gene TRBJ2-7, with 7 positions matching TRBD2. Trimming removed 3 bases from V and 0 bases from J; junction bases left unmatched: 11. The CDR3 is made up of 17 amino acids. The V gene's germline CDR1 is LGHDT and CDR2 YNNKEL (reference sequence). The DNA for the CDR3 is TGTGCCAGCAGCCAGGGACCCGGGGCTAGCGGCTCCTACGAGCAGTACTTC. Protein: CASSQGPGASGSYEQYF.

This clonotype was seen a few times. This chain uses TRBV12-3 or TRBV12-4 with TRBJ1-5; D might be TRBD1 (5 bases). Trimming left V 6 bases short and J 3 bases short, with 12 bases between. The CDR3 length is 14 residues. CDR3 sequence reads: CASRFDSPNQPQHF. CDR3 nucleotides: TGTGCCAGCAGATTCGACAGCCCCAATCAGCCCCAGCATTTT.

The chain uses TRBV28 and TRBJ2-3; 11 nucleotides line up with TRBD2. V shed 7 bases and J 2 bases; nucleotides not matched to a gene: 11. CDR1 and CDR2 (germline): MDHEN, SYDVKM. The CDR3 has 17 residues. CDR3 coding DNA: TGTGCCAGCACCTCAACGGGACTAGCGGATCTCACAGATACGCAGTATTTT. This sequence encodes CASTSTGLADLTDTQYF.

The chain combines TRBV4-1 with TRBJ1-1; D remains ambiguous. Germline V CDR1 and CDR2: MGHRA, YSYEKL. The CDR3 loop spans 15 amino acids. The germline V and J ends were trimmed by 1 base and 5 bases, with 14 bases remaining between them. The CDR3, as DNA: TGCGCCAGCAGCCAAGGACATCTAAAGGAAACTGAAGCTTTCTTT. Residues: CASSQGHLKETEAFF.